This entry is about one T cell receptor beta chain. Its antigen is still unknown. At one end, the junction sequence differs from germline, possibly due to a read error. These data come from a study of post-analysis software for immune sequencing data. About the research overall: The study covered relapsing-remitting, secondary progressive and progressive-relapsing courses of multiple sclerosis.

Notes on the study in general: F-measure co-clustering was strong for batch-matched samples. Among multiple sclerosis patients, normalized Chao1 diversity was significantly below that of controls. About five TRBV segments appeared more often in patients than in controls, and TRBV5-6, TRBV5-1 and TRBV20-1 were among these.

Included in the TCR beta cDNA libraries were unique molecular identifiers. A population of roughly 0.95 to 10 million T cells gave rise to around 480,000 cDNA molecules. TCRdb recomputed calls from the PCR reads with MiXCR, one row per CDR3 protein. The sample includes roughly 410,000 distinct CDR3 sequences, around a third seen only once; the top ten take 13%. The CDR3 contains 13 residues. Germline V gives CDR1 SEHNR, CDR2 FQNEAQ (reference sequence). The sequencing input was blood. This sequence was found in a girl between 5 and 17 years old with multiple sclerosis. The V gene is TRBV7-9, the J gene TRBJ2-5; D remains unclear. The CDR3: CASSSINQETQCF. As DNA, the CDR3 is TGTGCCAGCAGCTCTATAAACCAAGAGACCCAGTGCTTC.